The source of this TCR beta chain is a study of T cell changes during pregnancy in multiple sclerosis. Using immunoSEQ multiplex PCR, the repertoire was profiled, and TCRdb retains in-frame clones only, with some absent. The sample has some 60,000 clones; roughly 90% are singletons. The CDR3 is 16 residues long. V shed 5 bases and J 5 bases; nucleotides not matched to a gene: 10. Germline V gives CDR1 MDHEN, CDR2 SYDVKM. This sequence was found in a female donor in good health, enrolled as a control in a pregnancy study. The chain links TRBV28 to TRBJ1-5, with 9 bases matching TRBD1. The specimen comprised peripheral blood, sampled after pregnancy. CDR3 nucleotides: TGTGCCAGCAGTATCGCGGCCGGACAGGGGCATCAGCCCCAGCATTTT. Its protein is CASSIAAGQGHQPQHF.